The present entry profiles one TCR beta chain with its context. The data were taken from a study of blood T cell repertoires in COVID-19. Study background: Researchers got acute and convalescent COVID-19 samples from the United States, Italy and Spain. T cells, B-cell-depleted T cells, or PBMCs provided the cDNA or gDNA that served as material.

CDR1 and CDR2 from the germline V gene are LNHNV and YYDKDF (reference sequence). V was pared by 3 bases and J by 1 base, with 8 bases of the junction left unmatched. This CDR3 contains 16 residues. As handled by the study authors: Quantification of nucleated cells was approximated via reference gene primer amplification. The assay was immunoSEQ multiplex PCR, and TCRdb's table has in-frame clones only and misses some. V and J calls and clone size are copied from that table; D and trimming were computed from the DNA. Of about 50,000 clones in the sample, roughly nine tenths are singletons; the top ten hold around 3%.

The chain links TRBV15 to TRBJ2-7, with TRBD1 identical over 8 bases. The source is a human donor in a cohort sampled during active COVID-19. Input material: peripheral blood. This CDR3 is CATSSRWDRRSYEQYV. Written as DNA, the CDR3 is TGTGCCACCAGCAGTCGCTGGGACAGGCGTTCCTACGAGCAGTACGTC.